These 20 T cell receptor beta chains share one sample of origin, sequenced in a study of blood T cell repertoires in COVID-19. Clones were read by immunoSEQ multiplex PCR, and TCRdb kept only the in-frame ones, dropping some. Of some 300,000 clones listed, about nine tenths are singletons. What was sequenced was PBMCs or T cells enriched from blood (not recorded which). Source of these receptors: a woman aged 40 to 50 who had recovered from COVID-19.

This rearrangement joins TRBV7-9 to TRBJ1-4, with no clear D. Germline lookup yields CDR1 SEHNR and CDR2 FQNEAQ (reference sequence). The CDR3 extends over 13 amino acids. The germline V and J ends were trimmed by 4 bases and 7 bases, with 10 bases remaining between them. The CDR3 sequence is CASSYDYSEKLFF. The DNA for the CDR3 is TGTGCCAGCAGCTACGATTACTCTGAAAAACTGTTTTTT.

The V and J genes are TRBV11-2 and TRBJ2-7; D call uncertain. Germline V lookup: CDR1 SGHAT, CDR2 FQNNGV. This CDR3 has 15 residues. Trimming stripped 1 base from V and 2 bases from J, with 12 bases between. The CDR3 region is CASSLGTEKTYEQYF. The CDR3 coding sequence is TGTGCCAGCAGCTTAGGTACAGAAAAAACCTACGAGCAGTACTTC.

The chain combines TRBV27 with TRBJ2-5, with 12 bases lining up with TRBD2. This CDR3 comprises 16 residues. The V gene end was trimmed by 2 bases and the J gene end by 3 bases; junction bases not matched to a gene: 4. CDR1 and CDR2 (germline): MNHEY, SMNVEV (reference sequence). CDR3 coding DNA: TGTGCCAGCAGTTTACGACGGACTAGCGGGAAAGAGACCCAGTACTTC. This sequence encodes CASSLRRTSGKETQYF.

V gene TRBV5-4 combines with J gene TRBJ2-7; possible D gene TRBD2, 7 bases. The CDR3 totals 17 residues. Trimming stripped 4 bases from V and 1 base from J, with 21 bases between. The V gene's germline CDR1 is SGHNT and CDR2 YYREEE (reference sequence). The CDR3 bases are TGTGCCAGCAGCCCCTCGGGGAGGCGGGGGCCTTCCTACGAGCAGTACTTC. It codes for CASSPSGRRGPSYEQYF.

The genes are TRBV24-1 and TRBJ2-1; 13 nucleotides line up with TRBD2. The V segment lost 5 bases and the J segment 13 bases; nucleotides outside the gene matches: 7. CDR1 and CDR2 (germline): KGHDR, SFDVKD. The CDR3 spans 14 residues. For the CDR3, the DNA is TGTGCCACCAGTGGCGGGACTAGCGGGGCCGCCCAGTTCTTC. This encodes CATSGGTSGAAQFF.

The V gene is TRBV19, the J gene TRBJ1-6; 7 nucleotides match TRBD1. The length of the CDR3 is 13 residues. Per the germline V gene, CDR1 is LNHDA and CDR2 is SQIVND (reference sequence). J gave up 8 bases and V 5 bases, and 3 bases lay outside the gene matches. The CDR3 coding sequence is TGTGCCAGTAGTGGCGACAGGGATTCACCCCTCCACTTT. Translation: CASSGDRDSPLHF.

The chain carries TRBV2 and TRBJ1-2; D is unclear. CDR1 and CDR2 from the germline V gene are SNHLY and FYNNEI. The CDR3 contains 14 residues. The ends were cut back, 2 bases at V and 7 bases at J, with 14 bases in the middle. The CDR3 is CASSENTGKSGYTF. DNA of the CDR3: TGTGCCAGCAGTGAAAACACGGGGAAAAGTGGCTACACCTTC.

V and J are TRBV5-4 and TRBJ2-1; weak D call: TRBD2 (7 bases). Germline lookup yields CDR1 SGHNT and CDR2 YYREEE (reference sequence). The CDR3 spans 16 residues. Trimming stripped 5 bases from V and 3 bases from J, with 18 bases between. DNA for the CDR3: TGTGCCAGCAGGCTGGGTGGGGGGGCTAACTACAATGAGCAGTTCTTC. Translating it yields CASRLGGGANYNEQFF.

The chain links TRBV6-1 to TRBJ2-5; TRBD1 matches at 11 bases. The CDR3 spans 16 residues. The V gene's germline CDR1 is MNHNS and CDR2 SASEGT. The J segment lost 5 bases and the V segment lost 3 bases, leaving 8 bases of the junction unmatched. CDR3 sequence: CASSERRTGGLETQYF. Written as DNA, the CDR3 is TGTGCCAGCAGTGAGAGGAGGACAGGGGGCTTGGAGACCCAGTACTTC.

As DNA, the CDR3 is TGTGCCAGCTCATCCGGGGGGCGGCCCTACGAGCAGTACTTC. As protein: CASSSGGRPYEQYF. V gene TRBV11-3 combines with J gene TRBJ2-7, with D possibly TRBD2 on 7 matching bases. The ends were cut back, 8 bases at V and 2 bases at J, with 16 bases in the middle. This CDR3 comprises 14 residues. Germline CDR1 and CDR2: SGHNT and YENEEA.

This chain links TRBV24-1 with TRBJ2-1; 8 nucleotides line up with TRBD1. CDR3 size: 19 residues. CDR1 and CDR2 (germline): KGHDR, SFDVKD. V was pared by 3 bases and J by 2 bases, with 14 bases of the junction left unmatched. The CDR3 loop is CATSDHYSLQGGTYNEQFF. As DNA, the CDR3 is TGTGCCACCAGTGATCATTATTCCTTACAGGGGGGTACCTACAATGAGCAGTTCTTC.

The chain recombines TRBV7-8 with TRBJ2-1; D is possibly TRBD2 (6 bases). The CDR3 consists of 15 residues. Trimming removed 5 bases from V and 1 base from J, with 12 bases in between. Germline V gives CDR1 SGHVS, CDR2 FQNEAQ. Written as DNA, the CDR3 is TGTGCCAGCAGCCCTCTCGCGGGGTCCTACAATGAGCAGTTCTTC. Translating gives CASSPLAGSYNEQFF.

This chain uses TRBV7-3 with TRBJ2-7; 8 bases agree with TRBD2. CDR3 length equals 13 residues. Unmatched junction bases numbered 9, after V lost 8 bases and J lost 6 bases. The germline gives CDR1 SGHTA, CDR2 FQGTGA. The CDR3 DNA is TGTGCCAGCTCGCTTATCCGGGAGGGCGAGCAGTACTTC. It is translated as CASSLIREGEQYF.

J is TRBJ1-2 and V is TRBV4-2; 9 nucleotides align to TRBD1. The ends lost 1 base at V and 7 bases at J; junction bases unmatched: 7. The CDR3 extends over 15 amino acids. CDR1 is LGHNA and CDR2 is YNFKEQ in the germline V gene. This CDR3 is CASSQVQGAQGGYTF. CDR3 in DNA: TGTGCCAGCAGCCAAGTACAGGGGGCGCAGGGTGGCTACACCTTC.

V is TRBV5-1 and J is TRBJ2-5, with 9 positions matching TRBD1. The CDR3 loop spans 15 amino acids. Germline values: CDR1 SGHRS, CDR2 YFSETQ. The ends lost 1 base at V and 2 bases at J; junction bases unmatched: 3. CDR3 DNA sequence: TGCGCCAGCAGCTTGAACAGGGGGCCACAAGAGACCCAGTACTTC. It encodes CASSLNRGPQETQYF.

The rearrangement uses TRBV11-2 and TRBJ2-7; 7 bases line up with TRBD1. Germline loops: CDR1 SGHAT, CDR2 FQNNGV. Germline trimming cut 6 bases from V and 2 bases from J; bases unmatched to any gene: 7. The CDR3 is made up of 14 amino acids. CDR3 bases: TGTGCCAGCAGACAGCTGGGACAGACCTACGAGCAGTACTTC. Translation: CASRQLGQTYEQYF.

This chain joins TRBV28 and TRBJ2-1; perhaps TRBD2 as D (6 bases). This CDR3 is 13 amino acids long. The germline gives CDR1 MDHEN, CDR2 SYDVKM. The V and J ends lost 8 bases and 4 bases respectively, with 12 bases between them. The CDR3, as DNA: TGTGCCAGCTGCGGGGCCCTTTACAATGAGCAGTTCTTC. Translation gives CASCGALYNEQFF.

This clone occurred a few times. The chain couples TRBV30 to TRBJ1-2; 10 positions agree with TRBD1. Germline V lookup: CDR1 GTSNPN, CDR2 SVGIG (reference sequence). CDR3 length: 13 residues. V shed 3 bases, J shed 6 bases, and the junction held 4 bases outside the gene matches. CDR3 protein: CAWRGQGGNGYTF. In nucleotides, the CDR3 is TGTGCCTGGAGAGGACAGGGGGGGAATGGCTACACCTTC.

The chain joins TRBV20-1 to TRBJ2-7; D not resolved. The germline V and J ends were trimmed by 4 bases and 5 bases, with 9 bases remaining between them. Germline V gene lookup returns CDR1 DFQATT and CDR2 SNEGSKA (reference sequence). This CDR3 contains 11 residues. The CDR3 DNA sequence: TGCAGTGCTAACGGTCCCCACGAGCAGTACTTC. It codes for CSANGPHEQYF.

V usage is TRBV21-1 and J usage is TRBJ2-1; the table assigns TRBD2, which was not confirmed against the DNA. TRBV21-1 is a pseudogene. CDR3 length equals 11 residues. The CDR3 spells CASTSYNEQFF. The DNA for the CDR3 is TGTGCCAGCACCTCTTACAATGAGCAGTTCTTC.